This entry concerns a single T cell receptor beta chain. Its antigen is undetermined. Sampled while nominally healthy, donors likely had unrecorded immune exposures. Use of 60 Vbeta and 13 Jbeta primers characterized the PCR. The authors' processing: A later analysis tallied some 84 million unique TCR beta chains, 9.5 million to 14 million of them shared. The table came from immunoSEQ multiplex PCR; TCRdb's copy has only in-frame clones and leaves some out. That table furnishes V, J and clone size, whereas the DNA furnished D and trimming. The sample includes 100,000 to 150,000 clones, 75% to 85% of them seen just once. Germline loops: CDR1 ENHRY, CDR2 SYGVKD. CDR3 length: 16 amino acids. Trimming took 6 bases from V and 0 from J; bases not matched to a gene: 7. The data stem from a study of cytomegalovirus exposure and HLA in healthy donors. Findings and limits, study-wide: A later analysis found common viral pathogens apparently linked to several of the most significant clusters. Three of the chains that were CMV-associated were confirmed in vitro to be specific for CMV antigens.

The sequence derives from a man aged 30 to 45 in good health and CMV-seropositive. J is TRBJ2-1 and V is TRBV10-3, with 8 bases matching TRBD1. The sample consisted of PBMCs. The DNA for the CDR3 is TGTGCCATCAGCACCGGGACAGGAGGCTCCTACAATGAGCAGTTCTTC. Translated, it gives CAISTGTGGSYNEQFF.